Shown below are 20 T cell receptor beta chains from a single sample sequenced in a study of blood T cell repertoires in COVID-19. The assay was immunoSEQ multiplex PCR, and TCRdb's table has in-frame clones only and misses some. The sample has about 270,000 clones; more than 70% are singletons. Sequencing input: peripheral blood. Receptors originate from a woman aged 18-29 years with acute or convalescent COVID-19.

This clone was seen once. The chain carries TRBV5-1 and TRBJ1-5; 8 positions agree with TRBD1. Germline V gene sequence: CDR1 SGHRS, CDR2 YFSETQ. V trimming: 4 bases; J trimming: 8 bases; junction bases outside the gene matches: 5. This CDR3 comprises 13 residues. CDR3: CASSTGTGEPQHF. The CDR3 nucleotides are TGCGCCAGCAGCACAGGGACAGGTGAGCCCCAGCATTTT.

About this clone itself: Other DNA sequences from this sample encode an identical CDR3 as well. The chain links TRBV13 to TRBJ2-3, with TRBD2 identical over 12 bases. Trimming took 3 bases from V and 4 from J; bases not matched to a gene: 2. CDR3 size: 15 residues. In germline, CDR1 is PRHDT, CDR2 FYEKMQ (reference sequence). CDR3 nucleotides: TGTGCCAGCAGCTTGGGACTAGCGGGTTCAGATACGCAGTATTTT. Amino acid sequence: CASSLGLAGSDTQYF.

The chain joins TRBV28 to TRBJ1-2; TRBD1 agrees at 9 bases. Germline lookup yields CDR1 MDHEN and CDR2 SYDVKM. V shed 5 bases, J shed 8 bases, and the junction held 3 bases outside the gene matches. The CDR3 extends over 12 amino acids. CDR3 bases: TGTGCCAGCAGTAGACAGGGGGGCGGCTACACCTTC. This translates into CASSRQGGGYTF.

The rearrangement joins TRBV19 to TRBJ2-7; 12 bases are shared with TRBD2. The trim removed 9 bases at V and 2 bases at J, leaving 2 bases unmatched. From germline, CDR1 is LNHDA and CDR2 SQIVND (reference sequence). This CDR3 has 13 residues. CDR3 nucleotide sequence: TGTGCCAGCGGACTAGCGGGACCCTACGAGCAGTACTTC. Translating it yields CASGLAGPYEQYF.

The chain uses TRBV19 and TRBJ1-5; 11 bases agree with TRBD1. Germline trimming cut 2 bases from V and 0 bases from J; bases unmatched to any gene: 15. The V gene's germline CDR1 is LNHDA and CDR2 SQIVND (reference sequence). CDR3 size: 21 residues. In DNA form, the CDR3 reads TGTGCCAGTAGTATAAGGGTTGGGACAGGGGGTTTTAGGGATAGCAATCAGCCCCAGCATTTT. This codes for CASSIRVGTGGFRDSNQPQHF. The variable domain in full, with the rest retrieved from reference TRBV19 and TRBJ1-5, is DGGITQSPKYLFRKEGQNVTLSCEQNLNHDAMYWYRQDPGQGLRLIYYSQIVNDFQKGDIAEGYSVSREKKESFPLTVTSAQKNPTAFYLCASSIRVGTGGFRDSNQPQHFGDGTRLSIL.

The CDR3 is CSGQGAGEQYF. CDR3 coding DNA: TGCAGCGGACAGGGGGCTGGGGAGCAGTACTTC. This chain joins TRBV20-1 and TRBJ2-7; 11 bases agree with TRBD1. The CDR3 consists of 11 residues. Germline lookup yields CDR1 DFQATT and CDR2 SNEGSKA (reference sequence).

The count of this clone is one. The chain links TRBV6-1 to TRBJ2-7; 7 positions match TRBD2. The germline gives CDR1 MNHNS, CDR2 SASEGT. V shed 4 bases, J shed 1 base, and the junction held 10 bases outside the gene matches. The CDR3 totals 16 residues. In nucleotides, the CDR3 is TGTGCCAGCAGTGCTGATTATAGCGGGCTATCCTACGAGCAGTACTTC. It encodes CASSADYSGLSYEQYF.

This sequence joins TRBV14 and TRBJ2-2, with TRBD2 matching 15 bases. Germline CDR1 reads SGHDN; CDR2 reads FVKESK. The CDR3 loop spans 18 amino acids. Trimming took 4 bases from V and 5 from J; bases not matched to a gene: 8. The CDR3 sequence is CASSPGLAGGPYTGELFF. Here the CDR3 DNA reads TGTGCCAGCAGCCCCGGACTAGCGGGAGGGCCATATACCGGGGAGCTGTTTTTT.

The genes are TRBV27 and TRBJ2-3; D call uncertain. Germline V gene sequence: CDR1 MNHEY, CDR2 SMNVEV (reference sequence). With 4 bases removed from V and 2 bases from J, the gap between germline ends came to 13 bases. CDR3 size: 15 residues. CDR3 sequence reads: CASSSTWLNTDTQYF. CDR3 sequence (DNA): TGTGCCAGCAGTTCGACTTGGTTGAACACAGATACGCAGTATTTT.

The chain is built from TRBV16 and TRBJ2-5; TRBD1 might be the D (6 bases). Germline V gene sequence: CDR1 KGHSY, CDR2 FQNENV. The CDR3 covers 16 residues. V dropped 5 bases and J dropped 2 bases, with 18 bases sitting between them. The CDR3 DNA follows: TGTGCCAGCAGCGAGCAGGGGCCGGGGAGTCAAGAGACCCAGTACTTC. Translating it yields CASSEQGPGSQETQYF.

V usage is TRBV4-2 and J usage is TRBJ2-7; a weak D match, TRBD1 (5 bases). This CDR3 comprises 14 residues. From germline, CDR1 is LGHNA and CDR2 YNFKEQ. Trimming pared 4 bases from V and 5 bases from J, leaving 15 bases between. The CDR3 DNA reads TGTGCCAGCAGCCTCAATAACCCAGGGAACGAGCAGTACTTC. It specifies CASSLNNPGNEQYF.

J is TRBJ2-5 and V is TRBV28, with 7 bases that match TRBD1. The CDR3 sequence is 13 residues long. Germline V CDR1 and CDR2: MDHEN, SYDVKM. V shed 5 bases and J 4 bases; nucleotides not matched to a gene: 4. The CDR3 nucleotides read TGTGCCAGCAGTCTCGACAGGGTAGAGACCCAGTACTTC. This codes for CASSLDRVETQYF.

The chain links TRBV6-2 or TRBV6-3 to TRBJ2-7, with 10 bases that match TRBD1. Trimming took 2 bases from V and 12 from J; bases not matched to a gene: 4. The CDR3 is made up of 12 amino acids. Germline assignment: CDR1 MNHEY and CDR2 SVGEGT. In DNA, the CDR3 is TGTGCCAGCAGTTACGGAAGGACAGGGGGGTACTTC. Translation: CASSYGRTGGYF.

A few counts support this clone. The gene calls are TRBV25-1 and TRBJ1-6; D gene ambiguous. V shed 6 bases and J shed 5 bases, with 11 bases lying between them. Per germline, CDR1 MGHDK and CDR2 SYGVNS. The CDR3 contains 14 residues. In DNA form, the CDR3 reads TGTGCCAGCAGAAAAACAGCAAATAATTCACCCCTCCACTTT. Amino acid sequence: CASRKTANNSPLHF.

The chain combines TRBV28 with TRBJ2-5; TRBD2 matches 10 bases. CDR3 length: 17 amino acids. V lost 6 bases and J lost 2; bases outside the gene matches: 12. CDR1 is MDHEN and CDR2 is SYDVKM in the germline V gene. CDR3 nucleotide sequence: TGTGCCAGCAGCCCATATGGACTAGCGGAAAAACAAGAGACCCAGTACTTC. Its protein is CASSPYGLAEKQETQYF.

With respect to this clone: Other DNA sequences in the sample encode the same CDR3. The chain joins TRBV6-5 to TRBJ2-7, with D perhaps matching TRBD1 (6 bases). V gave up 4 bases and J gave up 3 bases, with 7 bases separating them. The CDR3 is 12 amino acids. CDR1 and CDR2 (germline): MNHEY, SVGAGI. As DNA, the CDR3 is TGTGCCAGCAGTTCACAGGGCTACGAGCAGTACTTC. It codes for CASSSQGYEQYF.

This chain connects TRBV11-2 to TRBJ1-5; no clear D. The V and J ends lost 6 bases and 4 bases respectively, with 10 bases between them. The CDR3 extends over 13 amino acids. Germline CDR1 SGHAT, CDR2 FQNNGV. The CDR3 protein is CASSVSGNQPQHF. Written as DNA, the CDR3 is TGTGCCAGCAGTGTTTCAGGAAATCAGCCCCAGCATTTT.

This clone was recorded once. The chain uses TRBV12-2 and TRBJ1-3. TRBV12-2 represents a pseudogene. This CDR3 comprises 12 residues. The CDR3 reads CASLPLGNTIYF. The CDR3 nucleotides read TGTGCAAGTTTACCACTCGGAAACACCATATATTTT.

This clone was recorded only once. The chain employs TRBV6-5 and TRBJ1-3; D remains unclear. Trimming pared 7 bases from V and 2 bases from J, leaving 12 bases between. The germline gives CDR1 MNHEY, CDR2 SVGAGI. The CDR3 spans 14 residues. CDR3 in amino acids: CASKTGIAGNTIYF. The DNA for the CDR3 is TGTGCCAGCAAGACGGGTATTGCTGGAAACACCATATATTTT.

The chain uses TRBV20-1 and TRBJ2-4; tentatively, D is TRBD1 (6 bases). The CDR3 covers 16 residues. V was clipped by 3 bases and J by 0 bases, with 15 bases between them. CDR1 DFQATT and CDR2 SNEGSKA come from the germline V gene (reference sequence). CDR3 residues: CSASGDRRIAKNIQYF. The CDR3 coding sequence is TGCAGTGCTAGTGGAGACAGGCGTATAGCCAAAAACATTCAGTACTTC.